This note documents a single TCR beta chain sequence. The protocol was immunoSEQ multiplex PCR, while the TCRdb copy is restricted to in-frame clones and leaves out a portion. Among roughly 57,000 clones, over 85% were seen once, and the ten largest hold approximately 2.8%. The data were obtained in a study of T cell changes during pregnancy in multiple sclerosis. Germline V gives CDR1 LNHDA, CDR2 SQIVND (reference sequence). Trimming shortened V by 7 bases and J by 6 bases, and 23 bases separated the two germline ends. The CDR3 consists of 16 residues. The receptor comes from a female donor with multiple sclerosis, enrolled in a pregnancy study. The material was CD8+ T cells from peripheral blood mononuclear cells, obtained before pregnancy. This chain uses TRBV19 with TRBJ2-3, with TRBD1 as a possible D gene (5 bases). The CDR3 region is CASNDPIPSAGDTQYF. In DNA form, the CDR3 reads TGTGCCAGTAACGACCCTATCCCATCCGCAGGGGATACGCAGTATTTT.